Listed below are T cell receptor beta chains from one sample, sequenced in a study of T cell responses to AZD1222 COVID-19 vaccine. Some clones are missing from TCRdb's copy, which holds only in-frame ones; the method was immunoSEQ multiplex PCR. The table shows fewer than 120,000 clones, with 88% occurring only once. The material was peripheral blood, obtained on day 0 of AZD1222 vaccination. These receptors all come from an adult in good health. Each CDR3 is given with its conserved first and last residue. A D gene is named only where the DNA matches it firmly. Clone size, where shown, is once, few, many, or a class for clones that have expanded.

DNA: TGTGCCAGCAGCTTGGGGTCGGAAGAGACCCAGTACTTC; CDR3: CASSLGSEETQYF; J: TRBJ2-5; V: TRBV5-4; D: -; size: once
DNA: TGTGCCAGCAGTGCACAACTCTACGAGCAGTACTTC; CDR3: CASSAQLYEQYF; J: TRBJ2-7; V: TRBV2; D: -; size: once
DNA: TGTGCCAGCAGTGAAGCGCGGGCTACAACAGGGGGCAGTCAGCCCCAGCATTTT; CDR3: CASSEARATTGGSQPQHF; J: TRBJ1-5; V: TRBV6-1; D: TRBD1; size: -
DNA: TGTGCCAGCAGCTTGGTAGGGGACAGGGCGGACGAGCAGTACTTC; CDR3: CASSLVGDRADEQYF; J: TRBJ2-7; V: TRBV5-4; D: TRBD1; size: -
DNA: TGCAGCGTTGTTCGAACAACTAATGAAAAACTGTTTTTT; CDR3: CSVVRTTNEKLFF; J: TRBJ1-4; V: TRBV29-1; D: -; size: -
DNA: TGCGCCAGCAGCTCCGTACGGAATTCACCCCTCCACTTT; CDR3: CASSSVRNSPLHF; J: TRBJ1-6; V: TRBV5-1; D: -; size: -
DNA: TGTGCCAGCCGGGAGGGGAACACTGAAGCTTTCTTT; CDR3: CASREGNTEAFF; J: TRBJ1-1; V: TRBV19; D: -; size: -
DNA: TGTGCCAGCAGTGATGAGGTAGGGGGCGCGAGACGGTACTTC; CDR3: CASSDEVGGARRYF; J: TRBJ2-7; V: TRBV2; D: TRBD1; size: -
DNA: TGTGCCAGCTCGGAAAATGTTGGCTCTGGCACCGGGGAGCTGTTTTTT; CDR3: CASSENVGSGTGELFF; J: TRBJ2-2; V: TRBV18; D: -; size: -
DNA: TGTGCCAGCAGTGAATATCCGGGGCAAGCTTTCTTT; CDR3: CASSEYPGQAFF; J: TRBJ1-1; V: TRBV6-1; D: -; size: -
DNA: TGTGCCAGCAGCCGTACCATGCGGGGAAGACTAGCGGGTCAAGAGACCCAGTACTTC; CDR3: CASSRTMRGRLAGQETQYF; J: TRBJ2-5; V: TRBV7-8; D: TRBD2; size: -
DNA: TGTGCCTGGAGTCGGGGTGGCTACGAGCAGTACTTC; CDR3: CAWSRGGYEQYF; J: TRBJ2-7; V: TRBV30; D: -; size: -
DNA: TGTGCCAGCAGTGACAGGGTCTGGAACGAGGAGGCTTTCTTT; CDR3: CASSDRVWNEEAFF; J: TRBJ1-1; V: TRBV27; D: TRBD1; size: -
DNA: TGCGCCAGCAGCTTTATTAGCCGGGCCGGGGAGCTGTTTTTT; CDR3: CASSFISRAGELFF; J: TRBJ2-2; V: TRBV5-1; D: -; size: -
DNA: TGTGCCAGCAGCTTGGCCGGGACAGGGGTATACGAGCAGTACTTC; CDR3: CASSLAGTGVYEQYF; J: TRBJ2-7; V: TRBV11-3; D: TRBD1; size: -
DNA: TGTGCCAGCAGTGAAGTTAGCTATGGCTACACCTTC; CDR3: CASSEVSYGYTF; J: TRBJ1-2; V: TRBV2; D: -; size: -
DNA: TGTGCCAGCAGCCGCTTAGGAGACAGGTCCTACGAGCAGTACTTC; CDR3: CASSRLGDRSYEQYF; J: TRBJ2-7; V: TRBV7-9; D: -; size: few
DNA: TGTGCCAGTAGTATTAGTCAGAACAATCAGCCCCAGCATTTT; CDR3: CASSISQNNQPQHF; J: TRBJ1-5; V: TRBV19; D: -; size: -
DNA: TGTGCCAGCAGCTTGGAAAGGGTTGCCCGGCTACTTGGCTACACCTTC; CDR3: CASSLERVARLLGYTF; J: TRBJ1-2; V: TRBV5-5; D: -; size: -
DNA: TGTGCCAGTAGTATAATGATGGGGGCGGAGACCCAGTACTTC; CDR3: CASSIMMGAETQYF; J: TRBJ2-5; V: TRBV19; D: -; size: -
DNA: TGTGCCAGCAGCTTACCCAGGGTGGAAGCCCACGAGCAGTACTTC; CDR3: CASSLPRVEAHEQYF; J: TRBJ2-7; V: TRBV7-9; D: -; size: -
DNA: TGCGCCAGCAGCTGGGGGGGATCTACCCTGAACACTGAAGCTTTCTTT; CDR3: CASSWGGSTLNTEAFF; J: TRBJ1-1; V: TRBV5-1; D: -; size: -
DNA: TGTGCCAGCAGCTCGGGACTGGAGGCCAATGGCTACACCTTC; CDR3: CASSSGLEANGYTF; J: TRBJ1-2; V: TRBV5-5; D: -; size: -
DNA: TGTGCCAGCAGTTCTTTGGACAGTAATGAAAAACTGTTTTTT; CDR3: CASSSLDSNEKLFF; J: TRBJ1-4; V: TRBV6-5; D: -; size: -
DNA: TGCGCCAGCAGCTTCGGGACAGGGAGAACTGACACTGAAGCTTTCTTT; CDR3: CASSFGTGRTDTEAFF; J: TRBJ1-1; V: TRBV5-1; D: TRBD1; size: -
DNA: TGTGCCAGCAGCCAAGGGTGGGGCGTCGATAATGAAAAACTGTTTTTT; CDR3: CASSQGWGVDNEKLFF; J: TRBJ1-4; V: TRBV3-1/TRBV3-2; D: -; size: once
DNA: TGTGCCAGCAGCGGGGGACACCACCGCACAGATACGCAGTATTTT; CDR3: CASSGGHHRTDTQYF; J: TRBJ2-3; V: TRBV9; D: -; size: few
DNA: TGTGCCAGCAGCACCCGACAGGGAAACCAGCCCCAGCATTTT; CDR3: CASSTRQGNQPQHF; J: TRBJ1-5; V: TRBV7-2; D: TRBD1; size: -
DNA: TGTGCCAGCAGTTGGAAGTTAAGCAATCAGCCCCAGCATTTT; CDR3: CASSWKLSNQPQHF; J: TRBJ1-5; V: TRBV6-2/TRBV6-3; D: -; size: -
DNA: TGTGCCAGCAGCTCGGGACAGGGAGTCTCCAAACTGTTTTTT; CDR3: CASSSGQGVSKLFF; J: TRBJ1-4; V: TRBV11-2; D: TRBD1; size: -
DNA: TGTGCCAGCAGCCCCACGGACAGCAAAGGCTACACCTTC; CDR3: CASSPTDSKGYTF; J: TRBJ1-2; V: TRBV7-8; D: -; size: -
DNA: TGTGCCAGCAGTCCCCTTCCCGGGGGTTACAATGAGCAGTTCTTC; CDR3: CASSPLPGGYNEQFF; J: TRBJ2-1; V: TRBV6-5; D: -; size: -
DNA: TGTGCCAGCAGTGAAAGGCAGGGGGCTCAGCCCCAGCATTTT; CDR3: CASSERQGAQPQHF; J: TRBJ1-5; V: TRBV6-1; D: TRBD1; size: -
DNA: TGTGCCAGCAGCTTGGGAGCGGGAGATAATGAAAAACTGTTTTTT; CDR3: CASSLGAGDNEKLFF; J: TRBJ1-4; V: TRBV5-5; D: -; size: -
DNA: TGTGCCAGCAGCTTTTTTACGACGGAAGATAATTCACCCCTCCACTTT; CDR3: CASSFFTTEDNSPLHF; J: TRBJ1-6; V: TRBV5-5; D: -; size: -
DNA: TGCAGCGTTGAAGGGAACCGGGACAGGGGCTATGGCTACACCTTC; CDR3: CSVEGNRDRGYGYTF; J: TRBJ1-2; V: TRBV29-1; D: TRBD1; size: -
DNA: TGCGCCAGCAGCTTTCTCCCTGGGACAGGAGCCTACGAGCAGTACTTC; CDR3: CASSFLPGTGAYEQYF; J: TRBJ2-7; V: TRBV5-1; D: TRBD1; size: -